The 17 T cell receptor beta chains below were found in one sample sequenced in a study of shared clonotypes between healthy human individuals. Clones were sequenced by immunoSEQ multiplex PCR, and TCRdb holds only the in-frame ones, with some missing. The sample holds about 510,000 clones, almost 97% seen once. Input material: naive CD4+ T cells sorted from blood. Subset of the sample: CD45RA+ positively selected. The receptor set was obtained from a woman in her 30s in good health.

This rearrangement joins TRBV29-1 to TRBJ2-1, with TRBD2 matching 12 bases. The germline V gene has CDR1 SQVTM and CDR2 ANQGSEA. Trimming removed 6 bases from V and 8 bases from J; junction bases left unmatched: 8. The CDR3 extends over 14 amino acids. CDR3 sequence: CSVLPGLAGHEQFF. In DNA form, the CDR3 reads TGCAGCGTCCTACCAGGACTAGCGGGACATGAGCAGTTCTTC.

The V gene is TRBV19, the J gene TRBJ2-5; the D is unclear. Looked up from germline, CDR1 is LNHDA and CDR2 is SQIVND (reference sequence). The CDR3 length is 13 residues. Trimming pared 2 bases from V and 1 base from J, leaving 5 bases between. The CDR3 is CASSINSQETQYF. CDR3 nucleotides: TGTGCCAGTAGTATAAACAGCCAAGAGACCCAGTACTTC. The whole variable domain, remainder taken from reference TRBV19 and TRBJ2-5, is DGGITQSPKYLFRKEGQNVTLSCEQNLNHDAMYWYRQDPGQGLRLIYYSQIVNDFQKGDIAEGYSVSREKKESFPLTVTSAQKNPTAFYLCASSINSQETQYFGPGTRLLVL.

The chain uses TRBV28 and TRBJ2-7; D possibly corresponds to TRBD2 (6 bases). With 3 bases removed from V and 3 bases from J, the gap between germline ends came to 9 bases. The CDR3 is 13 residues long. Germline CDR1 and CDR2: MDHEN and SYDVKM. CDR3 loop: CASSLSGLYEQYF. CDR3 DNA sequence: TGTGCCAGCAGTTTGAGCGGGCTCTACGAGCAGTACTTC.

The genes are TRBV18 and TRBJ2-1; 8 bases map to TRBD2. V was pared by 1 base and J by 6 bases, with 8 bases of the junction left unmatched. Germline-derived CDR1 and CDR2 are KGHSH and LQKENI. The CDR3 sequence is 16 residues long. The CDR3 protein is CASSPQTSAEINEQFF. The CDR3 DNA sequence: TGTGCCAGCTCACCACAGACTAGCGCGGAGATCAATGAGCAGTTCTTC.

This clone occurred once. The chain is built from TRBV7-9 and TRBJ2-1, with D hard to call. The CDR3 covers 14 residues. Trimming cost V 5 bases and J 5 bases, with 13 bases left between them. CDR1 and CDR2 (germline): SEHNR, FQNEAQ (reference sequence). CDR3 sequence reads: CASSPRRNNNEQFF. In DNA, the CDR3 is TGTGCCAGCAGCCCCAGAAGGAACAACAATGAGCAGTTCTTC.

The V call is TRBV7-7, the J call TRBJ2-1; D call uncertain. The CDR3 extends over 13 amino acids. Germline V gene lookup returns CDR1 SSHAT and CDR2 FNYEAQ (reference sequence). V lost 5 bases, J lost 9 bases, and 14 bases lay in between. CDR3: CASSPPGSSEQFF. The CDR3 nucleotides are TGTGCCAGCAGCCCCCCCGGTAGCAGTGAGCAGTTCTTC.

J is TRBJ2-1 and V is TRBV7-6, with a possible D match to TRBD2 (7 bases). The ends were cut back, 1 base at V and 6 bases at J, with 13 bases in the middle. Per the germline V gene, CDR1 is SGHVS and CDR2 is FNYEAQ. The CDR3 sequence is 15 residues long. CDR3 in amino acids: CASSLGQGGANEQFF. The CDR3 coding sequence is TGTGCCAGCAGCTTAGGTCAAGGGGGGGCCAATGAGCAGTTCTTC.

This chain links TRBV29-1 with TRBJ1-1; D remains unclear. Germline CDR1 SQVTM, CDR2 ANQGSEA. The ends were cut back, 5 bases at V and 2 bases at J, with 12 bases in the middle. The CDR3 sequence is 13 residues long. The chain's CDR3 is CSVYMRANTEAFF. CDR3 in DNA: TGCAGCGTTTATATGAGGGCAAACACTGAAGCTTTCTTT.

The genes are TRBV19 and TRBJ1-5; 9 nucleotides agree with TRBD1. CDR3 length: 16 amino acids. V was clipped by 4 bases and J by 4 bases; unmatched bases: 8. CDR1 LNHDA and CDR2 SQIVND come from the germline V gene (reference sequence). CDR3 amino acids: CASSTDRGLVNQPQHF. For the CDR3, the DNA is TGTGCCAGTAGTACGGACAGGGGTCTAGTTAATCAGCCCCAGCATTTT.

V usage is TRBV9 and J usage is TRBJ1-1; D unclear. This CDR3 has 14 residues. Trimming stripped 0 bases from V and 1 base from J, with 7 bases between. Germline CDR1 reads SGDLS; CDR2 reads YYNGEE. This CDR3 is CASSVVEGNTEAFF. In DNA form, the CDR3 reads TGTGCCAGCAGCGTAGTGGAGGGGAACACTGAAGCTTTCTTT.

V is TRBV7-3 and J is TRBJ2-3, with TRBD2 matching over 11 bases. Unmatched junction bases numbered 3, after V lost 5 bases and J lost 2 bases. The length of the CDR3 is 15 residues. Germline V gene lookup returns CDR1 SGHTA and CDR2 FQGTGA. Written as DNA, the CDR3 is TGTGCCAGCAGCCAGACTAGCGGGACCACAGATACGCAGTATTTT. It yields the protein CASSQTSGTTDTQYF.

The chain links TRBV25-1 to TRBJ2-5, with 9 bases that match TRBD1. From germline, CDR1 is MGHDK and CDR2 SYGVNS. V lost 4 bases and J lost 5; bases outside the gene matches: 14. This CDR3 comprises 17 residues. The CDR3 bases are TGTGCCAGCAGTGGATACAGGGGGCTTATACTCTCGGAGACCCAGTACTTC. As protein: CASSGYRGLILSETQYF. The whole variable domain, filled in from reference TRBV25-1 and TRBJ2-5, reads EADIYQTPRYLVIGTGKKITLECSQTMGHDKMYWYQQDPGMELHLIHYSYGVNSTEKGDLSSESTVSRIRTEHFPLTLESARPSHTSQYLCASSGYRGLILSETQYFGPGTRLLVL.

The chain is built from TRBV19 and TRBJ1-5, with a possible D match to TRBD1 (5 bases). Germline V gives CDR1 LNHDA, CDR2 SQIVND (reference sequence). Trimming took off 3 bases at V and 3 bases at J, with 9 bases between the two ends. The CDR3 is made up of 14 amino acids. The CDR3 spells CASSMMGPNQPQHF. The CDR3 DNA follows: TGTGCCAGTAGTATGATGGGGCCCAATCAGCCCCAGCATTTT.

J is TRBJ2-7 and V is TRBV10-3, with 11 bases identical to TRBD1. Germline V gene lookup returns CDR1 ENHRY and CDR2 SYGVKD. The CDR3 contains 14 residues. With V trimmed by 4 bases and J by 9 bases, 8 bases remained unmatched. In DNA, the CDR3 is TGTGCCATCAGTGCCGGGACAGGGGGTCAGGCGCAGTACTTC. As protein: CAISAGTGGQAQYF.

V and J are TRBV19 and TRBJ2-1; 7 bases match TRBD1. CDR1 and CDR2 from the germline V gene are LNHDA and SQIVND (reference sequence). CDR3 size: 17 residues. V was clipped by 5 bases and J by 6 bases; unmatched bases: 16. The CDR3 DNA reads as TGTGCCAGTAGTCGACAGGGTCAGAGAACTGGAAGCAATGAGCAGTTCTTC. The encoded protein is CASSRQGQRTGSNEQFF. The full variable domain, with the rest looked up from reference TRBV19 and TRBJ2-1, is DGGITQSPKYLFRKEGQNVTLSCEQNLNHDAMYWYRQDPGQGLRLIYYSQIVNDFQKGDIAEGYSVSREKKESFPLTVTSAQKNPTAFYLCASSRQGQRTGSNEQFFGPGTRLTVL.

The chain links TRBV9 to TRBJ2-2; 7 bases match TRBD2. The CDR3 runs 18 residues. In germline, CDR1 is SGDLS, CDR2 YYNGEE. V trimming: 0 bases; J trimming: 4 bases; junction bases outside the gene matches: 12. In DNA form, the CDR3 reads TGTGCCAGCAGCGTAGTTCCTAGCGGTAGTAAATCCACCGGGGAGCTGTTTTTT. Translating it yields CASSVVPSGSKSTGELFF.

V usage is TRBV25-1 and J usage is TRBJ2-7; D possibly corresponds to TRBD1 (6 bases). CDR1 MGHDK and CDR2 SYGVNS come from the germline V gene. The CDR3 sequence is 12 residues long. V was trimmed by 9 bases and J by 2 bases, leaving 11 bases between them. This chain's CDR3 is CASGQSTYEQYF. CDR3 nucleotides: TGTGCCAGTGGACAGAGTACCTACGAGCAGTACTTC.